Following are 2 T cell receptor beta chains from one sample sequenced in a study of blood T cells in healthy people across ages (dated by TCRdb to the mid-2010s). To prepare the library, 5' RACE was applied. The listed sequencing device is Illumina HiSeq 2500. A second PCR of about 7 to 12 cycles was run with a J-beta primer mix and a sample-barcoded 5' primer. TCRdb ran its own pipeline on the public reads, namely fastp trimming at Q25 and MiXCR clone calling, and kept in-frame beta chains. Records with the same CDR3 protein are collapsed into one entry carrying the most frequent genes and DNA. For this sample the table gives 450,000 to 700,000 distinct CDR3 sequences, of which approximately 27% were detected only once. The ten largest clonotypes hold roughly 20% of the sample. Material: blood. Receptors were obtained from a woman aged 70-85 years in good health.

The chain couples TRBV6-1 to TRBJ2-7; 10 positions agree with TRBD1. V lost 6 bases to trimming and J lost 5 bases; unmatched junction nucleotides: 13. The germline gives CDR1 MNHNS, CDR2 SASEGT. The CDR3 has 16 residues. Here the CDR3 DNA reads TGTGCCAGCAGCCCTCATCAGGGACAGGGGTTCAACGAGCAGTACTTC. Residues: CASSPHQGQGFNEQYF.

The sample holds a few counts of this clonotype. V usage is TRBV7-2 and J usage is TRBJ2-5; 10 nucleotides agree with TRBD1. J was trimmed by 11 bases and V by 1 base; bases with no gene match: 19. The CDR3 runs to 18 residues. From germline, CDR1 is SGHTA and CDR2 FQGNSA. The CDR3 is CASSLGAGQGLVIGEQYF. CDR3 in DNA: TGTGCCAGCAGCTTAGGAGCGGGACAGGGGCTGGTTATCGGAGAGCAGTACTTC.